In its sample, the clone carrying this TCR beta chain was seen once. Its antigen is unidentified. The data are from a study of cytomegalovirus exposure and HLA in healthy donors. Researchers ran the PCR with 60 Vbeta and 13 Jbeta primers. Clones were sequenced by immunoSEQ multiplex PCR, and TCRdb holds only the in-frame ones, with some missing. The table lists approximately 200,000 clones, approximately 88% of them singletons. CDR3 length: 15 amino acids. Trimming removed 1 base at V and 1 base at J, with 10 bases between. CDR1 is SGHDN, CDR2 FVKESK, per germline. Study-level findings and limits: There were fewer than 200 TCR beta chains listed as cytomegalovirus-associated. HLA allele associations emerged for 17,000 or so TCR beta sequences in a later analysis, at 0.05 false discovery rate. A cluster of highly shared sequence variants was likely a sequencing artifact.

The TCR originated in a boy aged 10-17 years in good health and CMV-seronegative. The specimen was PBMCs. The chain links TRBV14 to TRBJ1-1; TRBD1 might be the D (5 bases). CDR3 region: CASSQAAGKNTEAFF. The CDR3 DNA follows: TGTGCCAGCAGCCAAGCGGCAGGGAAGAACACTGAAGCTTTCTTT.